This T cell receptor beta chain is from a study of blood T cell repertoires in COVID-19. Study in general: Collection of acute and convalescent COVID-19 samples took place in the United States, Italy and Spain. Sources were T cells, B-cell-depleted T cells, or PBMCs; the material itself was cDNA or gDNA.

This CDR3 spans 14 amino acids. Trimming left V 0 bases short and J 6 bases short, with 13 bases between. CDR1 is SGHRS and CDR2 is YFSETQ in the germline V gene. Per the study methods: Estimated nucleated cell counts came from reference gene primer amplification. Data came from immunoSEQ multiplex PCR; TCRdb stores just in-frame clones and leaves some out. V and J calls and clone size are those listed in that table; D and trimming were worked out from the DNA. This sample yields roughly 35,000 clones, of which over 70% are seen a single time; around 32% belongs to the top ten. The chain is built from TRBV5-1 and TRBJ2-7, with a possible D match to TRBD2 (5 bases). This sequence was found in a man older than 75 with active or convalescent COVID-19. Specimen: peripheral blood. CDR3 in DNA: TGCGCCAGCAGCTTGGACCCGGGGAAAGGCGAGCAGTACTTC. It translates to CASSLDPGKGEQYF.